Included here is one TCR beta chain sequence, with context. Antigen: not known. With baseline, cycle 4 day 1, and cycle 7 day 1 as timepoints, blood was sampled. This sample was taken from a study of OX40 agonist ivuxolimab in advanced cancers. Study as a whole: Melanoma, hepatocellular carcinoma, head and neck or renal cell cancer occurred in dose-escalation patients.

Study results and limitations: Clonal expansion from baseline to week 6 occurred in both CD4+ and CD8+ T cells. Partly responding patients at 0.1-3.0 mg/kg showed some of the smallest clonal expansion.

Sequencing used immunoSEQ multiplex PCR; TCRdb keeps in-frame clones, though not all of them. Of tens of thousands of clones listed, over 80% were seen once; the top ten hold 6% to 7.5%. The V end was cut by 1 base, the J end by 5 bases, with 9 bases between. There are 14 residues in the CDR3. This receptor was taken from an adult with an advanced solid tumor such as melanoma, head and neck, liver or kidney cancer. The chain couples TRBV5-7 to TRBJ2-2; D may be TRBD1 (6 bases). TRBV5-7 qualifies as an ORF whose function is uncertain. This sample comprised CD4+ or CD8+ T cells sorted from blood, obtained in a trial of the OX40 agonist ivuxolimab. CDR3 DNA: TGTGCCAGCAGCTTGACAGGGCGGACCGGGGAGCTGTTTTTT. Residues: CASSLTGRTGELFF.